Sequencing of this T cell receptor beta chain was carried out in a study of cytomegalovirus exposure and HLA in healthy donors. The PCR made use of 60 Vbeta and 13 Jbeta primers. Measured with immunoSEQ multiplex PCR; TCRdb has only the in-frame clones, and not every one. The sample holds 100,000 to 150,000 clones, 80% seen once. The CDR3 is 15 residues long. Germline V gene lookup returns CDR1 MNHNS and CDR2 SASEGT. The J segment lost 3 bases and the V segment lost 5 bases, leaving 3 bases of the junction unmatched. This chain uses TRBV6-1 with TRBJ2-1; 11 nucleotides line up with TRBD2. The source material was PBMCs. This receptor was identified in a man aged 30 to 45 in good health and CMV-seropositive. The CDR3 DNA sequence: TGTGCCAGCAGTCCGGGACTAGCGGACTACAATGAGCAGTTCTTC. Translated, it gives CASSPGLADYNEQFF.